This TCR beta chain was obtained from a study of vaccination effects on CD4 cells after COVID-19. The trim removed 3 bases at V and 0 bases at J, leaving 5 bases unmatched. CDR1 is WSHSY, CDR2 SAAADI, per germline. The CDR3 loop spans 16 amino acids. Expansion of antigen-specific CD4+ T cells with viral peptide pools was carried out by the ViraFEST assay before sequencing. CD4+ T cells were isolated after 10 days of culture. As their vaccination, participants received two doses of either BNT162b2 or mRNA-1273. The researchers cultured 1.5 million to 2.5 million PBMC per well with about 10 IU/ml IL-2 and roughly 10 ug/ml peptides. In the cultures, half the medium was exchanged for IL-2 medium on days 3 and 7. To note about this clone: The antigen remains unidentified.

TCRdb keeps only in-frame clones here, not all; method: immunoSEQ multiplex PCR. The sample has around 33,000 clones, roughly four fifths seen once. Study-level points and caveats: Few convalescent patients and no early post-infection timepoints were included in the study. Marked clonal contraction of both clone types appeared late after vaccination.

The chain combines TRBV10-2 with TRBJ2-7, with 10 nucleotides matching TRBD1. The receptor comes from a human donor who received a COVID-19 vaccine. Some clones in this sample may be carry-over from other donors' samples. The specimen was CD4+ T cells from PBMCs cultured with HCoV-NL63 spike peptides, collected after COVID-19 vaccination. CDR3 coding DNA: TGCGCCAGCAGTGATCCGGGACAGGGGAGCTCCTACGAGCAGTACGTC. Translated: CASSDPGQGSSYEQYV.